The next 18 T cell receptor beta chains were all read from a single sample in a study of blood T cell dynamics during melanoma immunotherapy. Time point reported: pre-treatment baseline. Measured with immunoSEQ multiplex PCR; TCRdb has only the in-frame clones, and not every one. The sample yields tens of thousands of clones, over 85% seen once. Sequences were derived from blood, sampled from a patient treated with checkpoint blockade. Source of these receptors: a human donor with melanoma.

This rearrangement joins TRBV30 to TRBJ1-2; D call uncertain. Germline V lookup: CDR1 GTSNPN, CDR2 SVGIG (reference sequence). The CDR3 runs to 13 residues. V gave up 2 bases and J gave up 0 bases, with 7 bases separating them. DNA of the CDR3: TGTGCCTGGAGTCATGCTCCTAACTATGGCTACACCTTC. This translates into CAWSHAPNYGYTF.

The J gene is TRBJ2-7, the V gene TRBV2, with a weak D call TRBD2 (5 bases). The CDR3 totals 16 residues. The germline gives CDR1 SNHLY, CDR2 FYNNEI. The V gene lost 5 bases and the J gene lost 0 bases, with 17 bases spanning the gap. CDR3 DNA sequence: TGTGCCAGCAGTACCCCTTTGGGAGCGAGCTCCTACGAGCAGTACTTC. Translation gives CASSTPLGASSYEQYF.

The chain has TRBV28 and TRBJ1-2; no clear D gene. Germline V gives CDR1 MDHEN, CDR2 SYDVKM. Trimming left V 6 bases short and J 8 bases short, with 13 bases between. CDR3 length equals 12 residues. DNA of the CDR3: TGTGCCAGCAGCAATGGTTTGAAGGGCTACACCTTC. As protein: CASSNGLKGYTF.

The rearrangement uses TRBV5-1 and TRBJ2-2; perhaps D is TRBD1 or TRBD2 (6 bases each). Per germline, CDR1 SGHRS and CDR2 YFSETQ. CDR3 length: 14 amino acids. The V gene lost 0 bases and the J gene lost 6 bases, with 9 bases spanning the gap. CDR3 region: CASSLGRGAGELFF. CDR3 sequence (DNA): TGCGCCAGCAGCTTGGGAAGGGGGGCCGGGGAGCTGTTTTTT.

This rearrangement joins TRBV15 to TRBJ1-1, with D perhaps matching TRBD1 (5 bases). Germline loops: CDR1 LNHNV, CDR2 YYDKDF (reference sequence). Between the trimmed V and J ends, which lost 5 bases and 3 bases, there was a span of 16 bases. The CDR3 totals 15 residues. The CDR3 is CATSGLTGAHTEAFF. In DNA form, the CDR3 reads TGTGCCACCAGCGGACTGACTGGGGCCCACACTGAAGCTTTCTTT.

The rearrangement uses TRBV11-2 and TRBJ2-7; D gene ambiguous. The CDR3 consists of 16 residues. CDR1 SGHAT and CDR2 FQNNGV come from the germline V gene. V lost 0 bases and J 2 bases, leaving 14 bases between the germline ends. In DNA, the CDR3 is TGTGCCAGCAGCTTAGATGGCGGCAACCTCCCCTACGAGCAGTACTTC. Its translation is CASSLDGGNLPYEQYF.

This rearrangement joins TRBV7-9 to TRBJ1-1; maybe TRBD1 (6 bases). The germline V gene has CDR1 SEHNR and CDR2 FQNEAQ (reference sequence). V lost 5 bases to trimming and J lost 1 base, with 20 bases between them. This CDR3 has 17 residues. CDR3 loop: CASSAILGGSGNTEAFF. In nucleotides, the CDR3 is TGTGCCAGCAGCGCCATACTAGGGGGGTCAGGGAACACTGAAGCTTTCTTT.

The J gene is TRBJ1-5, the V gene TRBV7-8; possibly TRBD1 for D (6 bases). The V end was cut by 10 bases, the J end by 0 bases, with 19 bases between. This CDR3 is built from 16 residues. Germline CDR1 SGHVS, CDR2 FQNEAQ. The CDR3 sequence is CATSPGEGYSNQPQHF. As DNA, the CDR3 is TGTGCCACCTCACCAGGGGAGGGGTATAGCAATCAGCCCCAGCATTTT.

This chain joins TRBV4-1 and TRBJ2-2; TRBD2 matches 13 bases. The V and J ends lost 4 bases and 5 bases, in that order; junction bases with no gene match: 4. The germline V gene encodes CDR1 MGHRA and CDR2 YSYEKL. The CDR3 runs to 16 residues. The CDR3 loop reads CASSPGTSGDTGELFF. CDR3 sequence (DNA): TGCGCCAGCAGCCCCGGGACTAGCGGGGATACCGGGGAGCTGTTTTTT.

The chain couples TRBV5-4 to TRBJ2-5; 8 positions match TRBD1. Germline V gene data show CDR1 as SGHNT and CDR2 as YYREEE (reference sequence). The V gene end was trimmed by 3 bases and the J gene end by 11 bases; junction bases not matched to a gene: 12. The CDR3 is 14 residues long. The CDR3 reads CASSSAGGVGEQYF. The CDR3 DNA follows: TGTGCCAGCAGCTCAGCAGGGGGCGTGGGTGAGCAGTACTTC.

The chain uses TRBV7-6 and TRBJ2-1; possible D gene TRBD2, 6 bases. The CDR3 is made up of 13 amino acids. The germline V and J ends were trimmed by 5 bases and 6 bases, with 11 bases remaining between them. CDR1 and CDR2 from the germline V gene are SGHVS and FNYEAQ. The CDR3: CASSLGLSNEQFF. CDR3 bases: TGTGCCAGCAGCCTCGGACTAAGCAATGAGCAGTTCTTC.

The chain employs TRBV5-1 and TRBJ2-7; 10 positions agree with TRBD1. J lost 4 bases, V lost 1 base, and 8 bases had no gene match. CDR1 is SGHRS and CDR2 is YFSETQ in the germline V gene. The CDR3 covers 16 residues. CDR3 in DNA: TGCGCCAGCAGCTTGTACCGGGACAGGGGTAATTACGAGCAGTACTTC. This sequence encodes CASSLYRDRGNYEQYF.

This clone was recorded once. The J gene is TRBJ2-7, the V gene TRBV30, with TRBD1 matching over 12 bases. Trimming at V came to 4 bases and at J to 3 bases, leaving 4 bases not matched to a gene. Germline V gene lookup returns CDR1 GTSNPN and CDR2 SVGIG (reference sequence). The CDR3 runs 14 residues. The CDR3 DNA follows: TGTGCCTGGACCCGGGACAGGGGGCTCTACGAGCAGTACTTC. Protein: CAWTRDRGLYEQYF.

The chain uses TRBV5-5 and TRBJ2-7, with TRBD1 matching over 7 bases. CDR1 is SGHKS, CDR2 YYEKEE, per germline (reference sequence). J was trimmed by 2 bases and V by 3 bases; bases with no gene match: 5. The CDR3 has 14 residues. The CDR3 region has the DNA TGTGCCAGCAGCTCTAAGGGGGCCCCCTACGAGCAGTACTTC. Amino acid sequence: CASSSKGAPYEQYF.

J is TRBJ2-2 and V is TRBV5-6, with 7 bases fitting TRBD1. The CDR3 runs to 14 residues. From germline, CDR1 is SGHDT and CDR2 YYEEEE. After removal of 4 bases from V and 4 bases from J, the junction contained 4 bases not matched to a gene. CDR3 in amino acids: CASSSDRVTGELFF. DNA for the CDR3: TGTGCCAGCAGCAGCGACAGGGTCACCGGGGAGCTGTTTTTT.

V is TRBV6-4 and J is TRBJ1-1; tentative D call: TRBD1 (5 bases). Trimming took off 6 bases at V and 6 bases at J, with 17 bases between the two ends. The germline V gene encodes CDR1 MRHNA and CDR2 SNTAGT. CDR3 length: 14 amino acids. The CDR3 sequence: CASRLVSGSPEAFF. The CDR3 bases are TGTGCCAGCAGGCTCGTTTCAGGGAGCCCTGAAGCTTTCTTT.

This clone occurred a few times. The V call is TRBV2, the J call TRBJ2-7; D is tentatively TRBD1 or TRBD2 (5 bases each). V was shortened by 2 bases and J by 4 bases, with 12 bases between the two germline ends. The germline V gene has CDR1 SNHLY and CDR2 FYNNEI. This CDR3 has 14 amino acids. The CDR3 DNA sequence: TGTGCCAGCAGTGAATGGGCCAGGGAGTACGAGCAGTACTTC. Translated, it gives CASSEWAREYEQYF.

In its sample, this clone was seen once. The chain is built from TRBV7-9 and TRBJ2-1, with a weak D call TRBD2 (7 bases). Germline loops: CDR1 SEHNR, CDR2 FQNEAQ (reference sequence). V lost 5 bases and J lost 5, with 16 bases in between. This CDR3 has 15 amino acids. The DNA for the CDR3 is TGTGCCAGCAGCACCGGGGGGCGGGGGAACAATGAGCAGTTCTTC. Translated: CASSTGGRGNNEQFF.